A selection of T cell receptor beta chains follows, all from one sample in a study of response to subunit inactivated influenza vaccine. A single record per CDR3 protein comes from TCRdb applying MiXCR to the RT-PCR reads. The data hold more than 200,000 distinct CDR3 sequences, with 12% observed a single time. This material consisted of non-naive T cells sorted from PBMCs, taken about 14 days before vaccination. The receptors here all came from a man between 45 and 60 years old who received an inactivated influenza vaccine. Each CDR3 is given with its conserved first and last residue. Size is omitted from some rows. Given values are once, few, many or a class for expanded clones.

size	V	length	J	CDR3
many	TRBV4-2	17	TRBJ2-1	CASSQAASGGYWDEQFF
few	TRBV20-1	15	TRBJ2-5	CSAREATGGKETQYF
few	TRBV20-1	14	TRBJ1-3	CSAEQGVRRNTIYF
.	TRBV29-1	12	TRBJ1-5	CSAGGGNQPQHF
.	TRBV6-1	14	TRBJ1-4	CASSPTGYDGKLFF
.	TRBV10-3	16	TRBJ1-5	CAISDFKEGKQGPQHF
.	TRBV5-6	16	TRBJ2-3	CASSWMAGGPTDTQYF
few	TRBV11-3	13	TRBJ2-2	CASSSKITGELFF
.	TRBV2	12	TRBJ1-6	CASTLGASPLHF
.	TRBV19	15	TRBJ1-5	CASSIQAGQNQPQHF
.	TRBV7-2	15	TRBJ1-1	CASSYGGGWPTEAFF
few	TRBV2	15	TRBJ2-2	CASSAGQGYAGELFF
many	TRBV5-5	15	TRBJ2-3	CASSLVPGGTDTQYF
.	TRBV5-1	14	TRBJ2-5	CASSWGSVKETQYF
.	TRBV20-1	15	TRBJ2-7	CSARDWRTGRYEQYF
many	TRBV4-3	14	TRBJ2-1	CASSQDLGFNEQFF
many	TRBV20-1	15	TRBJ1-2	CSAAGQGVANYGYTF
once	TRBV18	17	TRBJ2-6	CASSPGGQGSGANVLTF
many	TRBV5-1	15	TRBJ2-7	CASSPGLAVDLEQYF
.	TRBV7-9	15	TRBJ1-6	CARSFGYRENSPLHF
.	TRBV20-1	16	TRBJ2-2	CSARTLAGANTGELFF
.	TRBV5-1	12	TRBJ2-7	CASSSPGVGQYF
few	TRBV18	14	TRBJ1-1	CASSPGGGVTEAFF
few	TRBV28	16	TRBJ2-3	CASSSAARQGADTQYF
.	TRBV29-1	15	TRBJ2-5	CSAHGASGYQETQYF
.	TRBV20-1	17	TRBJ2-3	CSARGRTSGSRTDTQYF
few	TRBV14	16	TRBJ2-2	CASSNVPPWGTGELFF
many	TRBV7-2	14	TRBJ1-1	CASSPFGQYTEAFF
.	TRBV18	16	TRBJ2-1	CASSTKGLISYNEQFF
.	TRBV20-1	13	TRBJ2-1	CSAIPFSYNEQFF
many	TRBV3-1	16	TRBJ2-7	CASSPSPHSGAYEQYF
.	TRBV2	14	TRBJ2-7	CASSELDSRDEQYF
few	TRBV2	14	TRBJ2-5	CASSRDRNQETQYF
.	TRBV5-6	17	TRBJ1-2	CASSSTGQAIANYGYTF
few	TRBV29-1	14	TRBJ1-1	CSVKGRTENTEAFF